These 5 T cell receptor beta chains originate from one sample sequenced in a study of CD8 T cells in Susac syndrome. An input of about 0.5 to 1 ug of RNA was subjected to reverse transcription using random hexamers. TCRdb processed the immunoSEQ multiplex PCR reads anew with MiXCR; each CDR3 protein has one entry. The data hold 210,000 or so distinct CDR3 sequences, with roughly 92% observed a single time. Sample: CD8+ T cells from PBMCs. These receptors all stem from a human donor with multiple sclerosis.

In DNA, the CDR3 is TGTGCCAGCAGCGTAGGGGAGTCGGTGGGATACGAGCAGTACTTC. It is translated as CASSVGESVGYEQYF. The V gene is TRBV9, the J gene TRBJ2-7; TRBD2 might be the D (5 bases). Trimming shortened V by 0 bases and J by 4 bases, and 14 bases separated the two germline ends. The germline V gene encodes CDR1 SGDLS and CDR2 YYNGEE. The CDR3 has 15 amino acids.

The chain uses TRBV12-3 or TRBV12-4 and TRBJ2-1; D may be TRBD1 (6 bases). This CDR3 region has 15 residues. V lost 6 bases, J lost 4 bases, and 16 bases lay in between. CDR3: CASSPMTGRYNEQFF. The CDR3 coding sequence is TGTGCCAGCAGCCCCATGACAGGAAGGTACAATGAGCAGTTCTTC.

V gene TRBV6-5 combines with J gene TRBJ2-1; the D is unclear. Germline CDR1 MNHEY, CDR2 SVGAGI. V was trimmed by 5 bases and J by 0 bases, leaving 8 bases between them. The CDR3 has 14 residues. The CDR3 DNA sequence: TGTGCCAGCAGTGAGTCGAGCTCCTACAATGAGCAGTTCTTC. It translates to CASSESSSYNEQFF.

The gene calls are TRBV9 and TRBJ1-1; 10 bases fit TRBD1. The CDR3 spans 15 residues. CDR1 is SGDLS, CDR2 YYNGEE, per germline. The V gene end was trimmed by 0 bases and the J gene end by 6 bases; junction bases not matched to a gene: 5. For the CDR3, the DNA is TGTGCCAGCAGCGTAGTGGGACAGGGGAGCGCTGAAGCTTTCTTT. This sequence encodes CASSVVGQGSAEAFF.

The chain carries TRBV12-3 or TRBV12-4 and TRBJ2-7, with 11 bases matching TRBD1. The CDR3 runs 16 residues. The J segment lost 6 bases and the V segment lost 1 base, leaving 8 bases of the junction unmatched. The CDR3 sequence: CASSLGGGQGDAEQYF. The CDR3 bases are TGTGCCAGCAGTTTAGGTGGGGGACAGGGGGATGCCGAGCAGTACTTC.